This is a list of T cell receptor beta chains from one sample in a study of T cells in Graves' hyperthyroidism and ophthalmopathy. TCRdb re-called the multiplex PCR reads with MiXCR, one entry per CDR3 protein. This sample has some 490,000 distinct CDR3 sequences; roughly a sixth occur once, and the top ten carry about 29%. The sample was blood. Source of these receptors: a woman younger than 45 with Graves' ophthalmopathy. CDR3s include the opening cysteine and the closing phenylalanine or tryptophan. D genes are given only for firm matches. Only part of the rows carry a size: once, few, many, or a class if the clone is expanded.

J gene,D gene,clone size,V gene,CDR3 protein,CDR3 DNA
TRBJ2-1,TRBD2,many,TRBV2,CASSEWLAVMNNEQFF,TGTGCCAGCAGTGAATGGCTAGCGGTGATGAACAATGAGCAGTTCTTC
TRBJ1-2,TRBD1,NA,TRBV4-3,CASSQAPGTGEVANYGYTF,TGCGCCAGCAGCCAAGCTCCGGGGACAGGGGAAGTGGCTAACTATGGCTACACCTTC
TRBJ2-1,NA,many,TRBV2,CASNSRAYNEQFF,TGTGCCAGCAATTCGAGGGCCTACAATGAGCAGTTCTTC
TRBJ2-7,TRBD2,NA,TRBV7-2,CASSLDGRADEPYF,TGTGCCAGCAGCTTAGACGGGAGGGCGGACGAGCCGTACTTC
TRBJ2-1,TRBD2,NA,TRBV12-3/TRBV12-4,CASSPPLAPNEQFF,TGTGCCAGCAGTCCCCCACTAGCGCCAAATGAGCAGTTCTTC
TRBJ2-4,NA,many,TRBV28,CASSLGQDKNIQYF,TGTGCCAGCAGTTTAGGCCAGGACAAAAACATTCAGTACTTC
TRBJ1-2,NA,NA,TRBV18,CASSPRSRTPSLEGYTF,TGTGCCAGCTCACCCCGGAGCAGGACTCCCAGCCTTGAAGGCTACACCTTC
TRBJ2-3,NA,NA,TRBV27,CASSPTRTGMGGTQYF,TGTGCCAGCAGCCCGACTAGGACTGGCATGGGTGGTACGCAGTATTTT
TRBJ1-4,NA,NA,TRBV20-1,CSARDQETSNEKLFF,TGCAGTGCTAGAGATCAAGAGACTTCAAATGAAAAACTGTTTTTT
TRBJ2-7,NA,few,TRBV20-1,CSARDVRTSLYEQYF,TGCAGTGCTAGAGATGTGCGGACCAGTCTGTACGAGCAGTACTTC
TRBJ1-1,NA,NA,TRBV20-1,CSAFKGGRGTEAFF,TGCAGTGCTTTCAAGGGGGGTAGGGGAACTGAAGCTTTCTTT
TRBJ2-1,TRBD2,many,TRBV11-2,CASNLASGVYNEQFF,TGTGCCAGCAACCTGGCTAGCGGGGTTTACAATGAGCAGTTCTTC
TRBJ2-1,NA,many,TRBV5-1,CASSLGTGTHYNEQFF,TGCGCCAGCAGCTTGGGTACAGGGACTCACTACAATGAGCAGTTCTTC
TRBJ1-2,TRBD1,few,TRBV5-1,CASNEGASNYGYTF,TGCGCCAGCAACGAGGGGGCGTCTAACTATGGCTACACCTTC
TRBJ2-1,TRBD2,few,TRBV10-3,CAIRGAGGTHEQFF,TGTGCCATCAGGGGCGCGGGAGGCACCCATGAGCAGTTCTTC
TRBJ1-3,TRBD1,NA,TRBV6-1,CASSRQGTSGNTIYF,TGTGCCAGCAGTCGACAGGGGACCTCTGGAAACACCATATATTTT
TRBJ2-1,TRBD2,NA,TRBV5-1,CASSQEVSAGGLYNEQFF,TGCGCCAGCAGCCAGGAAGTTTCGGCGGGAGGCCTCTACAATGAGCAGTTCTTC
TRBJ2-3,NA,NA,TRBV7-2,CASSSPIKDTQYF,TGTGCCAGCAGCTCCCCAATAAAAGATACGCAGTATTTT
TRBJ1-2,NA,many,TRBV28,CASRFDTASDYGYTF,TGTGCCAGCAGGTTCGACACGGCGAGCGACTATGGCTACACCTTC
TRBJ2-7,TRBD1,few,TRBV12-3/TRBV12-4,CASRGQGSSYEQYF,TGTGCCAGCAGGGGACAGGGAAGCTCCTACGAGCAGTACTTC
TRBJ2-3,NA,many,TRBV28,CASSLIGAGAHTDTQYF,TGTGCCAGCAGTTTAATTGGGGCGGGCGCCCACACAGATACGCAGTATTTT
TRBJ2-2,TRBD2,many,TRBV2,CASRTRLAGIGELFF,TGTGCCAGCAGGACAAGACTAGCGGGAATCGGGGAGCTGTTTTTT
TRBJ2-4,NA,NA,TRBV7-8,CASSLNPPQGNTGRAKNIQYF,TGTGCCAGCAGCCTCAACCCCCCCCAGGGAAACACCGGTAGGGCCAAAAACATTCAGTACTTC
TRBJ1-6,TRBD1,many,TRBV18,CASSPGTAGADFYNSPLHF,TGTGCCAGCTCTCCCGGGACAGCAGGGGCCGACTTCTATAATTCACCCCTCCACTTT